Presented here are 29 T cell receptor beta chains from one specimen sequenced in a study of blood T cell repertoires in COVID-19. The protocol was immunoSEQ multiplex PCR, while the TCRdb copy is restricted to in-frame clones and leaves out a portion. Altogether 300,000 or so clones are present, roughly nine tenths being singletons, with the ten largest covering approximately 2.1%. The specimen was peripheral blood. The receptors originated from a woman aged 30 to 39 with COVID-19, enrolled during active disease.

The CDR3 sequence is CASSLISLGALDNEQFF. CDR3 sequence (DNA): TGTGCCAGCAGCTTAATAAGCCTTGGGGCCTTAGACAATGAGCAGTTCTTC. The chain employs TRBV7-9 and TRBJ2-1, with TRBD1 as a possible D gene (5 bases). This CDR3 spans 17 amino acids. V lost 2 bases and J lost 5, with 19 bases in between. Looked up from germline, CDR1 is SEHNR and CDR2 is FQNEAQ (reference sequence).

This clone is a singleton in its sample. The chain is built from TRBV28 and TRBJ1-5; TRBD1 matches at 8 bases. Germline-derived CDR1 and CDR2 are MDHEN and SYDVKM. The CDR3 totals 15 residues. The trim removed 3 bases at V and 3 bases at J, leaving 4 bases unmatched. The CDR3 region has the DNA TGTGCCAGCAGTTTCGGACAGGGCAACAATCAGCCCCAGCATTTT. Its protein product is CASSFGQGNNQPQHF.

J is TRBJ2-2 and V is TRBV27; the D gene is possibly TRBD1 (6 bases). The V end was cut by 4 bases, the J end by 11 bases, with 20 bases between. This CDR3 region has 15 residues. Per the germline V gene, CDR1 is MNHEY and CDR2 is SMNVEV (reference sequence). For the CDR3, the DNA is TGTGCCAGCAGTTCCAGTCAGATCGACAGGACCGAGCTGTTTTTT. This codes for CASSSSQIDRTELFF.

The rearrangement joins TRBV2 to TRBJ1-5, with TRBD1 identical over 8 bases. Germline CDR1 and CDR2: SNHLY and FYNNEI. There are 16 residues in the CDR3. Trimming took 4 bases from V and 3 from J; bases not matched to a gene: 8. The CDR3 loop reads CASSAAGGADNQPQHF. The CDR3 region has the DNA TGTGCCAGCAGTGCGGCAGGGGGCGCCGACAATCAGCCCCAGCATTTT.

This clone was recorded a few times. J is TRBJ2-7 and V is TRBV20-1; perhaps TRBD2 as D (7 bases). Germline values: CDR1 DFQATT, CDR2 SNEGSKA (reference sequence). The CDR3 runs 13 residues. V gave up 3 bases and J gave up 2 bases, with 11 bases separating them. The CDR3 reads CSASPGGTYEQYF. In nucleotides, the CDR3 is TGCAGTGCTAGTCCGGGGGGCACCTACGAGCAGTACTTC.

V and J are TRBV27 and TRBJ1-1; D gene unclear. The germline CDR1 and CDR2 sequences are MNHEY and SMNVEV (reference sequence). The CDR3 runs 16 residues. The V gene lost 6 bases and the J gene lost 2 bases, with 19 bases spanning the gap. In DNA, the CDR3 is TGTGCCAGCAGAGTTTATGGTGGAGCAATAAACACTGAAGCTTTCTTT. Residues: CASRVYGGAINTEAFF.

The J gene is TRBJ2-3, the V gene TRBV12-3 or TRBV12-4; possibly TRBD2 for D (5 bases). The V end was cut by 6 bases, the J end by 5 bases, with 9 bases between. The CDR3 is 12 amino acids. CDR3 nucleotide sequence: TGTGCCAGCAGCCTACTAGAAGATACGCAGTATTTT. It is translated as CASSLLEDTQYF.

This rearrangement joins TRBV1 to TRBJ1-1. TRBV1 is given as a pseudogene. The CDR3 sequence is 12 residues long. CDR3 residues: CTSSQDLSEAFF. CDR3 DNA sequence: TGCACCAGCAGCCAAGATTTAAGCGAAGCTTTCTTT.

Written as DNA, the CDR3 is TGCGCCAGCAAGCAGGGGGCTAACGGGAACACTGAAGCTTTCTTT. Amino acid sequence: CASKQGANGNTEAFF. The chain has TRBV5-1 and TRBJ1-1; TRBD1 aligns across 8 bases. Trimming removed 6 bases from V and 1 base from J; junction bases left unmatched: 8. From germline, CDR1 is SGHRS and CDR2 YFSETQ. There are 15 residues in the CDR3.

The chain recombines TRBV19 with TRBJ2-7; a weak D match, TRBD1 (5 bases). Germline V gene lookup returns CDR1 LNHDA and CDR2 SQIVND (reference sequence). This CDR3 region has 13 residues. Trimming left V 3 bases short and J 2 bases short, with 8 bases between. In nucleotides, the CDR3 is TGTGCCAGTAGTATGGCAGGGCCCTACGAGCAGTACTTC. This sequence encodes CASSMAGPYEQYF.

Written as DNA, the CDR3 is TGTGCCAGCAGCGTTTTGGGACAGGGGGACGAAAAACTGTTTTTT. Amino acid sequence: CASSVLGQGDEKLFF. The rearrangement joins TRBV7-8 to TRBJ1-4, with 11 bases matching TRBD1. Trimming cost V 5 bases and J 8 bases; bases outside gene matches: 7. CDR1 is SGHVS, CDR2 FQNEAQ, per germline. The CDR3 runs to 15 residues.

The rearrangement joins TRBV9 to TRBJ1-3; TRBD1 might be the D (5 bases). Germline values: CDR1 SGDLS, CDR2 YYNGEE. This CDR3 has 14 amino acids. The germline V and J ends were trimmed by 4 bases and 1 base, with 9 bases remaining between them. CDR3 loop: CASSRGSSGNTIYF. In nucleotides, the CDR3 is TGTGCCAGCAGCAGGGGAAGTTCTGGAAACACCATATATTTT.

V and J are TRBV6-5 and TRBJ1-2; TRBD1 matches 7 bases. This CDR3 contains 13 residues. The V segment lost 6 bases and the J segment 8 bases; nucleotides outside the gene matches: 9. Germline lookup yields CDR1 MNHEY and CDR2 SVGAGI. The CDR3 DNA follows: TGTGCCAGCAGCCCGGGACAGTGGGAGGGCTACACCTTC. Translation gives CASSPGQWEGYTF.

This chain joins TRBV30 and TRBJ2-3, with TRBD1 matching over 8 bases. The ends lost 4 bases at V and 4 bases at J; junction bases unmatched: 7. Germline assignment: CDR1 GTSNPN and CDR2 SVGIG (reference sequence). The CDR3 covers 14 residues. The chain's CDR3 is CAWKGRGQSDTQYF. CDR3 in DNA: TGTGCCTGGAAGGGCAGGGGGCAGTCAGATACGCAGTATTTT.

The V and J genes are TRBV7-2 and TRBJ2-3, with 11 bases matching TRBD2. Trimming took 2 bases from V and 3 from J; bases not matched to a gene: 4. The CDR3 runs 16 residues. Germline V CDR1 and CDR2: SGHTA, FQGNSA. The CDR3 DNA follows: TGTGCCAGCAGCTTAAGACTAGCGGGACCAACAGATACGCAGTATTTT. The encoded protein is CASSLRLAGPTDTQYF. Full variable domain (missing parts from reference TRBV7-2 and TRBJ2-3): GAGVSQSPSNKVTEKGKDVELRCDPISGHTALYWYRQSLGQGLEFLIYFQGNSAPDKSGLPSDRFSAERTGGSVSTLTIQRTQQEDSAVYLCASSLRLAGPTDTQYFGPGTRLTVL.

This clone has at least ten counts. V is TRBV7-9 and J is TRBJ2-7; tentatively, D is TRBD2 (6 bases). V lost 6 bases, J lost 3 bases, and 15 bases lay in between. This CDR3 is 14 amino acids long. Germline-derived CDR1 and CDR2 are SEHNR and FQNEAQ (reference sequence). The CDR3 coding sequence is TGTGCCAGCAGGCGAGGGACGGGACTCTACGAGCAGTACTTC. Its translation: CASRRGTGLYEQYF.

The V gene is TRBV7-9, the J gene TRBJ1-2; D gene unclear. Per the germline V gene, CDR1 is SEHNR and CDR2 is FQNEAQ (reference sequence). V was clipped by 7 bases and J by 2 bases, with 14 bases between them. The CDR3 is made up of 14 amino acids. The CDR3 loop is CASTPLEENYGYTF. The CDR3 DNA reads TGTGCCAGCACCCCATTGGAGGAGAACTATGGCTACACCTTC.

CDR3: CAWSVRPNPPDRENNYGYTF. The CDR3 region has the DNA TGTGCCTGGAGTGTACGACCTAACCCGCCGGACAGGGAAAATAACTATGGCTACACCTTC. The V gene is TRBV30, the J gene TRBJ1-2; TRBD1 matches at 8 bases. J gave up 1 base and V 0 bases, and 19 bases lay outside the gene matches. Germline CDR1 reads GTSNPN; CDR2 reads SVGIG (reference sequence). The CDR3 extends over 20 amino acids. Filled out from reference TRBV30 and TRBJ1-2, the complete variable domain reads SQTIHQWPATLVQPVGSPLSLECTVEGTSNPNLYWYRQAAGRGLQLLFYSVGIGQISSEVPQNLSASRPQDRQFILSSKKLLLSDSGFYLCAWSVRPNPPDRENNYGYTFGSGTRLTVV.

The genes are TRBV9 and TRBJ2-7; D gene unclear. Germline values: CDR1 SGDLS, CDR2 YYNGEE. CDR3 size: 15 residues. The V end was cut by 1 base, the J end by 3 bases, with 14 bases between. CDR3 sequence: CASSVSPGSFYEQYF. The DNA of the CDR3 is TGTGCCAGCAGCGTAAGTCCAGGTTCTTTCTACGAGCAGTACTTC.

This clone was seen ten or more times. CDR3 sequence reads: CASTLSGNSPLHF. In nucleotides, the CDR3 is TGTGCCAGCACCCTGTCGGGAAATTCACCCCTCCACTTT. The V call is TRBV28, the J call TRBJ1-6; D is unresolved. Germline CDR1 is MDHEN and CDR2 is SYDVKM. The CDR3 runs to 13 residues. The V end lost 7 bases, the J end lost 7 bases, and 11 bases lay between the germline ends.

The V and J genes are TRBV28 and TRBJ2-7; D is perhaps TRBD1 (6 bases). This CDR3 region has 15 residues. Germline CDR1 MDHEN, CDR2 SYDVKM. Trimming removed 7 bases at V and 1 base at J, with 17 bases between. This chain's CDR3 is CASTSSGTSSYEQYF. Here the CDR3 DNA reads TGTGCCAGCACTTCGTCCGGGACATCTTCCTACGAGCAGTACTTC.

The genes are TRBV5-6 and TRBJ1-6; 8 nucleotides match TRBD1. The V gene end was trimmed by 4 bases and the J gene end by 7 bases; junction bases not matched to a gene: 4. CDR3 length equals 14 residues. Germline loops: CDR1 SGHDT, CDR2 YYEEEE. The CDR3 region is CASSKGQENSPLHF. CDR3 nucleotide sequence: TGTGCCAGCAGCAAGGGACAGGAGAATTCACCCCTCCACTTT.

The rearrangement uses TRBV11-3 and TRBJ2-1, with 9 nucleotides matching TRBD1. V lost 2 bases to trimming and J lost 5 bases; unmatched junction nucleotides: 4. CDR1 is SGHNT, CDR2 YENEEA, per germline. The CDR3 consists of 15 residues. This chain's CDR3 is CASSLRDRENNEQFF. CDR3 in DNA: TGTGCCAGCAGCTTACGGGACAGGGAGAACAATGAGCAGTTCTTC.

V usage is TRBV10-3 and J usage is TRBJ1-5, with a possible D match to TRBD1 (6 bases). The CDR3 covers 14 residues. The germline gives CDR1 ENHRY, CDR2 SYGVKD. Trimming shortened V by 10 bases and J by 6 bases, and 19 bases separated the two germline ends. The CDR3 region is CATLRNRDGQPQHF. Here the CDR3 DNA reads TGTGCCACCCTGAGGAACAGGGATGGTCAGCCCCAGCATTTT.

The CDR3 loop reads CASSQPLSGTRYGETQYF. The CDR3 DNA is TGCGCCAGCAGCCAACCCCTCAGCGGGACCCGTTACGGAGAGACCCAGTACTTC. The chain has TRBV4-1 and TRBJ2-5; TRBD2 aligns across 7 bases. Germline V gene data show CDR1 as MGHRA and CDR2 as YSYEKL. CDR3 length equals 18 residues. V was pared by 2 bases and J by 4 bases, with 16 bases of the junction left unmatched.

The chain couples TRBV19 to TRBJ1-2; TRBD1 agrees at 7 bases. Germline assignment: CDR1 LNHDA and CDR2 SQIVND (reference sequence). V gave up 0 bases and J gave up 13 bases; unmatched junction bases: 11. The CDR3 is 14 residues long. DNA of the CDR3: TGTGCCAGTAGTATAGACAGACAGGGTATGGCTATCACCTTC. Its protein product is CASSIDRQGMAITF. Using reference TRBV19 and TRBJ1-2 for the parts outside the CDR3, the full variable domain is DGGITQSPKYLFRKEGQNVTLSCEQNLNHDAMYWYRQDPGQGLRLIYYSQIVNDFQKGDIAEGYSVSREKKESFPLTVTSAQKNPTAFYLCASSIDRQGMAITFGSGTRLTVV.

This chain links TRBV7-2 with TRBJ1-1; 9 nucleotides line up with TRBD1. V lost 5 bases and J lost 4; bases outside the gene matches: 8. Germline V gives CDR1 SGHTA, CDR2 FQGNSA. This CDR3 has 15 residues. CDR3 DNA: TGTGCCAGCAGCCCCCACGGGACAGGGCTCACTGAAGCTTTCTTT. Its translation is CASSPHGTGLTEAFF.

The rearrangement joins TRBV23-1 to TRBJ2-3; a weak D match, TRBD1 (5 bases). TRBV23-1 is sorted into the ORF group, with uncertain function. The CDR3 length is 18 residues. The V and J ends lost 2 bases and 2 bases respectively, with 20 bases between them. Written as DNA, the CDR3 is TGCGCCAGCAGTCAACCCGGGCATACAGGAGAACACACAGATACGCAGTATTTT. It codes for CASSQPGHTGEHTDTQYF.

The CDR3 reads CASTPTGQGTEAFF. CDR3 sequence (DNA): TGTGCCAGCACCCCGACAGGGCAGGGCACTGAAGCTTTCTTT. The J gene is TRBJ1-1, the V gene TRBV6-5, with 7 bases aligning to TRBD1. V shed 7 bases, J shed 4 bases, and the junction held 9 bases outside the gene matches. The CDR3 runs 14 residues. Germline V gene data show CDR1 as MNHEY and CDR2 as SVGAGI.